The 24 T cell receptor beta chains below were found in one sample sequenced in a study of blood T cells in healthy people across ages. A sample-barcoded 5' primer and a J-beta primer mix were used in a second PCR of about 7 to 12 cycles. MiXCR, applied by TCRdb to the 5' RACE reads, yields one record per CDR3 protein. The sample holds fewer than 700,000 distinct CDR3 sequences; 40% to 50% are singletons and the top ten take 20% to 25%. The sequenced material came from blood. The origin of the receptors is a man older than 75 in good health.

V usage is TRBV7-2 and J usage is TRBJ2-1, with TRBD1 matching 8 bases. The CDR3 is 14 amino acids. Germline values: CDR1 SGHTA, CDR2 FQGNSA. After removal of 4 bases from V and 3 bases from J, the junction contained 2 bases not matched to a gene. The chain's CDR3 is CASSSRGLYNEQFF. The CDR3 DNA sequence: TGTGCCAGCAGCTCCAGGGGGCTCTACAATGAGCAGTTCTTC.

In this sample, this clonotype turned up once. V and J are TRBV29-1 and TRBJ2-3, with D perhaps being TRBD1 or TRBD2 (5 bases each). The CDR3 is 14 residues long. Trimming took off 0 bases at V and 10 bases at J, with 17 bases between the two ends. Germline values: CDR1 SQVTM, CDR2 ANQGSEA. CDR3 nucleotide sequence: TGCAGCGTTGAAGACGGGACCAGGGTTGATGCGCAGTATTTT. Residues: CSVEDGTRVDAQYF.

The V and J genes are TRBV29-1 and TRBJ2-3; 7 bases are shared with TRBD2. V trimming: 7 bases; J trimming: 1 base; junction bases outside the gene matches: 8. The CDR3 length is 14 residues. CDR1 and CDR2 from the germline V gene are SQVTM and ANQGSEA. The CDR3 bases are TGCAGCGCTGCTGGGCTAGCGGGCACAGATACGCAGTATTTT. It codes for CSAAGLAGTDTQYF.

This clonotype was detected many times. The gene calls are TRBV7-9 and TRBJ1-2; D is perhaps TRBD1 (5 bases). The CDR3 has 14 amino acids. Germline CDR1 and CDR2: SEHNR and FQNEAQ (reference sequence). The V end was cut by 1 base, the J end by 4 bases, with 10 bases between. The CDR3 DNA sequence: TGTGCCAGCAGCTTAGGGGGCCAGACCTATGGCTACACCTTC. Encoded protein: CASSLGGQTYGYTF.

CDR3: CASSPQLSGNTIYF. CDR3 coding DNA: TGTGCCAGCAGCCCACAGCTCTCTGGAAACACCATATATTTT. V gene TRBV5-5 combines with J gene TRBJ1-3; no clear D. Germline lookup yields CDR1 SGHKS and CDR2 YYEKEE (reference sequence). This CDR3 has 14 residues. V was trimmed by 4 bases and J by 0 bases, leaving 8 bases between them.

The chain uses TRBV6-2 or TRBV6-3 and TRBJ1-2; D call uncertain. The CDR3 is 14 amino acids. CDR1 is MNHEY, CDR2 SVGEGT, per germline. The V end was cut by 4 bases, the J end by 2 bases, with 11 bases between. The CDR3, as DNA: TGTGCCAGCAGTTTTCCACAAGTAAACTATGGCTACACCTTC. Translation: CASSFPQVNYGYTF.

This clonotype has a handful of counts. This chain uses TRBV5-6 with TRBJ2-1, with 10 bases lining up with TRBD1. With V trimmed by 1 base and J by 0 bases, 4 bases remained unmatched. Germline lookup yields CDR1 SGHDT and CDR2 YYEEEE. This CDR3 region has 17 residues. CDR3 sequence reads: CASSLLGQGVSYNEQFF. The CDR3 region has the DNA TGTGCCAGCAGCTTGTTAGGACAGGGGGTCTCCTACAATGAGCAGTTCTTC.

The CDR3 DNA is TGTGCCAGCAGCGTCGGGACGGGATGGGACGAGCAGTTCTTC. It encodes CASSVGTGWDEQFF. The V gene is TRBV7-2, the J gene TRBJ2-1; D is possibly TRBD1 or TRBD2 (5 bases each). V lost 5 bases, J lost 10 bases, and 18 bases lay in between. CDR3 length: 14 amino acids. Per the germline V gene, CDR1 is SGHTA and CDR2 is FQGNSA.

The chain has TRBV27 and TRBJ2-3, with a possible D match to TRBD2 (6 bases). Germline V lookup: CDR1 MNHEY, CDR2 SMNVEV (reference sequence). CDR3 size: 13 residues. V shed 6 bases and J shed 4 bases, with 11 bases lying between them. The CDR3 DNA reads TGTGCCAGCAGCAGGAGGGCCCCAGATACGCAGTATTTT. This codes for CASSRRAPDTQYF.

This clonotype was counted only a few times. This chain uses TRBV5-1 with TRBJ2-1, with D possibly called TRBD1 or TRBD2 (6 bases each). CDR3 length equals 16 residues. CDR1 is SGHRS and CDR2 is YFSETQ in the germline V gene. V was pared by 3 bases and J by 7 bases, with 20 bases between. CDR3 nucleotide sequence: TGCGCCAGCAGCTGGACGGAGAGTCGGGGGCTGAATGAGCAGTTCTTC. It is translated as CASSWTESRGLNEQFF.

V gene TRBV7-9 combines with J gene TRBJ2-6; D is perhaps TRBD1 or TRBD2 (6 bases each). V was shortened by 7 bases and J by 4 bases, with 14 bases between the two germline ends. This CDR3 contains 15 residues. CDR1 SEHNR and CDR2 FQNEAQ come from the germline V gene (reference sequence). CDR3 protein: CASIPPGAGANVLTF. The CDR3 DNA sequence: TGTGCCAGCATCCCCCCGGGGGCCGGGGCCAACGTCCTGACTTTC.

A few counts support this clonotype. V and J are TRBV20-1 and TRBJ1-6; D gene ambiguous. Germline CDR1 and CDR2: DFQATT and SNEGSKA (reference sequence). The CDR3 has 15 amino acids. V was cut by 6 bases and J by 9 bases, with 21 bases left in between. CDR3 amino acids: CSAQMAVAAISPLHF. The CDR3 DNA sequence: TGCAGTGCGCAGATGGCGGTGGCAGCAATTTCACCCCTCCACTTT.

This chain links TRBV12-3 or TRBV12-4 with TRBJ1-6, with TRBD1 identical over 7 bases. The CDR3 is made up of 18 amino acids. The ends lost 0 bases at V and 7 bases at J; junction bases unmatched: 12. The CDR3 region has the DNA TGTGCCAGCAGTTTAGCTTATAGGAGTACAGGGGAAAATTCACCCCTCCACTTT. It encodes CASSLAYRSTGENSPLHF.

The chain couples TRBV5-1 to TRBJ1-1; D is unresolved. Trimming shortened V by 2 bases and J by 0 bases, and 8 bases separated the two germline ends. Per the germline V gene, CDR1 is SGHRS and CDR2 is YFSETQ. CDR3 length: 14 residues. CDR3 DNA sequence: TGCGCCAGCAGCTTCGACACTTTGAACACTGAAGCTTTCTTT. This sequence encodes CASSFDTLNTEAFF.

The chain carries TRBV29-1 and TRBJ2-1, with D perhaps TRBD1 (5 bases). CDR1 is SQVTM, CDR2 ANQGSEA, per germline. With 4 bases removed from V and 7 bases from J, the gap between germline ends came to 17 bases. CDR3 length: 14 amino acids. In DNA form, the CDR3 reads TGCAGCGTTGCAGGGCAGGGTAGGAAGAATGAGCAGTTCTTC. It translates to CSVAGQGRKNEQFF.

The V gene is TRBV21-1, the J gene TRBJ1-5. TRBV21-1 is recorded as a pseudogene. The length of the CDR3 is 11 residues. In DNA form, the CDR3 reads TGTGCCAGCAGCATGTTGCAGCCCCAGCATTTT. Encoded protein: CASSMLQPQHF.

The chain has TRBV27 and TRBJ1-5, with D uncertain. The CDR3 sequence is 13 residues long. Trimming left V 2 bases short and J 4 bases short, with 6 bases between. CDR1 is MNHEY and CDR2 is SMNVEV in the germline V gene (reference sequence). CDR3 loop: CASSLAVNQPQHF. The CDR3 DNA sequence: TGTGCCAGCAGTTTAGCGGTGAATCAGCCCCAGCATTTT.

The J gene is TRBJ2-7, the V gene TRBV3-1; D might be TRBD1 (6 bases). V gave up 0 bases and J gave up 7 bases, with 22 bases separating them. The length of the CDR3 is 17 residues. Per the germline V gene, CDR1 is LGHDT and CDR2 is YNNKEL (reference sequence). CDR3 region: CASSQDGTRSSYNEQYF. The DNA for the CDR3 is TGTGCCAGCAGCCAAGACGGGACACGATCCTCCTACAATGAGCAGTACTTC.

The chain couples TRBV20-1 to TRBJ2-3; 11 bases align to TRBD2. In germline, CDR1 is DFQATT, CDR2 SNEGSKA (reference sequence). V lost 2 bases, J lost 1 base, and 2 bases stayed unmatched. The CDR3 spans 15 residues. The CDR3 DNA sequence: TGCAGTGCTAGAAAGACTAGCGGGGGCACAGATACGCAGTATTTT. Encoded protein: CSARKTSGGTDTQYF.

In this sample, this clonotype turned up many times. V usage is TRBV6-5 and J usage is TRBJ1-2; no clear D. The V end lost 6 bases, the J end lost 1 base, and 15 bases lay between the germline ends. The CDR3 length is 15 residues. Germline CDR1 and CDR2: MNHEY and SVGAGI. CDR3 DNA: TGTGCCAGCAGACCCGACGGAACTCGTAACTATGGCTACACCTTC. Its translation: CASRPDGTRNYGYTF.

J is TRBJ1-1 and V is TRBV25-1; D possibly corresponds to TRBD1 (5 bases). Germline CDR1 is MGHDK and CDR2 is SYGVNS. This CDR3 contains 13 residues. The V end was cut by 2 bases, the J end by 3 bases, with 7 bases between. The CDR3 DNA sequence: TGTGCCAGCAGTGAAGGGGACTACACTGAAGCTTTCTTT. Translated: CASSEGDYTEAFF.

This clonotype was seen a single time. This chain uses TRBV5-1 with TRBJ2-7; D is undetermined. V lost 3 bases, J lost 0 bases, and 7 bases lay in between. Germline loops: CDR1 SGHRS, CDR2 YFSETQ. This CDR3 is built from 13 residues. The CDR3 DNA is TGCGCCAGCAGCTCCTCCTACTCCTACGAGCAGTACTTC. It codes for CASSSSYSYEQYF.

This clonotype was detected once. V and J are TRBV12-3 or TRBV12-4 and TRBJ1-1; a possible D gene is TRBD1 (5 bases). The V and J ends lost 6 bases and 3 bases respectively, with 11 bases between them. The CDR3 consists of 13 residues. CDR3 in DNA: TGTGCCAGCAGCAGGGCTATGGACACTGAAGCTTTCTTT. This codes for CASSRAMDTEAFF.

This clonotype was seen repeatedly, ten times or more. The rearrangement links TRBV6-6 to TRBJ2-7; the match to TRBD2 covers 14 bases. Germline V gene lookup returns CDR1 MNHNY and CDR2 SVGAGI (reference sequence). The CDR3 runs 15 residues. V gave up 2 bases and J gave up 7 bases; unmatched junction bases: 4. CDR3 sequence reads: CASSYPGTSGSEQYF. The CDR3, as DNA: TGTGCCAGCAGTTACCCAGGGACTAGCGGGAGTGAGCAGTACTTC.